This T cell receptor (beta chain) was observed in a study of identical twins. This CDR3 contains 19 residues. Germline CDR1 and CDR2: LGHNA and YNFKEQ. V shed 1 base and J shed 0 bases, with 19 bases lying between them. Via MiXCR, TCRdb re-called the 5' RACE reads, giving one row per CDR3 protein. This table has under 900,000 distinct CDR3 sequences, 10% to 15% appearing once. In the case of this clonotype: Its antigen is unidentified.

Points from the study as a whole: Excess sharing by twins proved weaker in beta out-of-frame sequences. Among monozygotic twins, out-of-frame TCR alpha sharing exceeded what models predicted. Conclusions rested on cross-sectional statistics rather than following the same donors. Low generation probability was overrepresented in out-of-frame alpha sequences shared by twins.

The sample was also linked to a second study, of yellow fever vaccine responses in identical twins.

The source of this sequence is a young woman in good health. V gene TRBV4-2 combines with J gene TRBJ2-1; D gene unclear. The sample was PBMCs. Here the CDR3 reads CASSQVGLATLSSYNEQFF. The DNA for the CDR3 is TGTGCCAGCAGCCAAGTCGGGCTGGCCACCCTGAGCTCCTACAATGAGCAGTTCTTC.